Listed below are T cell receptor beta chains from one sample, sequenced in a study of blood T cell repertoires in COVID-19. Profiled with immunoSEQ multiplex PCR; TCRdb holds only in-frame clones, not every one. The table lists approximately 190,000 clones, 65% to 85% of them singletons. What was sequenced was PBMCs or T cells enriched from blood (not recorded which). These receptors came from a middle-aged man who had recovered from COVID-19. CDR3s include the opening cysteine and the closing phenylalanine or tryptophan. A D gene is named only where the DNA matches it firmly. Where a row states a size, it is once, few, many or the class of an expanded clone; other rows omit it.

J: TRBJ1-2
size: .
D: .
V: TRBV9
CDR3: CASSAGGNYGYTF
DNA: TGTGCCAGCAGCGCGGGGGGCAACTATGGCTACACCTTC

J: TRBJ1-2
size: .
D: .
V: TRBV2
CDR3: CASSEVAGANYGYTF
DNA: TGTGCCAGCAGTGAAGTGGCAGGGGCTAACTATGGCTACACCTTC

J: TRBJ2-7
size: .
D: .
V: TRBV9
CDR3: CASSEGQGLSYEQYF
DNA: TGTGCCAGCAGTGAGGGGCAGGGGTTGTCCTACGAGCAGTACTTC

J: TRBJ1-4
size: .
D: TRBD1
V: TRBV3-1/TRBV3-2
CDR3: CASRYGQGAFGTNEKLFF
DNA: TGTGCCAGCAGGTATGGACAGGGGGCTTTTGGCACTAATGAAAAACTGTTTTTT

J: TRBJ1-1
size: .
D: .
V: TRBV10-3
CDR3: CAIRADSLWTEAFF
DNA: TGTGCCATCAGAGCTGACAGCCTCTGGACTGAAGCTTTCTTT

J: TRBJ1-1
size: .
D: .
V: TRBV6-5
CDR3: CASSYSSDTEAFF
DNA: TGTGCCAGCAGTTACTCCTCTGACACTGAAGCTTTCTTT

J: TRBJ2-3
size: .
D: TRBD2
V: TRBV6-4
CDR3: CASSDAASGGDTQYF
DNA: TGTGCCAGCAGTGACGCGGCTAGCGGGGGGGATACGCAGTATTTT

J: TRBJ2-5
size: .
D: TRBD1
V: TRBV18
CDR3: CASSPPGQGGETQYF
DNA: TGTGCCAGCTCACCTCCGGGACAGGGCGGAGAGACCCAGTACTTC

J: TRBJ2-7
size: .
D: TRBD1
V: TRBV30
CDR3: CAWSPPSGSQGAPYEQYF
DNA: TGTGCCTGGAGTCCCCCTTCTGGTAGCCAGGGGGCTCCCTACGAGCAGTACTTC

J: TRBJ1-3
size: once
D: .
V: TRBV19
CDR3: CASSTKQGKAGNTIYF
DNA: TGTGCCAGTTCTACGAAACAGGGCAAGGCTGGAAACACCATATATTTT

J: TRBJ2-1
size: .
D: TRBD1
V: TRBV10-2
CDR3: CASSRDRVNNEQFF
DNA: TGCGCCAGCAGTCGGGACAGAGTTAACAATGAGCAGTTCTTC

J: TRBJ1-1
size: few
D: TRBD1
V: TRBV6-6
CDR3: CASKRQGTNTEAFF
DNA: TGTGCCAGCAAAAGACAGGGGACGAACACTGAAGCTTTCTTT

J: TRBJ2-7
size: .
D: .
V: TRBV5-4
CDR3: CASSFYFTGSYEQYF
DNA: TGTGCCAGCAGCTTCTACTTCACCGGCTCCTACGAGCAGTACTTC

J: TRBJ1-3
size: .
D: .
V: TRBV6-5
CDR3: CASSYSYSSGNTIYF
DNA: TGTGCCAGCAGTTACTCGTACAGCTCTGGAAACACCATATATTTT

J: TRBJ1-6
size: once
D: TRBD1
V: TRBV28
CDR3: CASSLATQGARSPLHF
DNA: TGTGCCAGCAGTTTAGCTACCCAGGGGGCAAGGTCACCCCTCCACTTT

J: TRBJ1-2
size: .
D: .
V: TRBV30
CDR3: CAWRVTGIYGYTF
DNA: TGTGCCTGGAGAGTGACAGGCATCTATGGCTACACCTTC

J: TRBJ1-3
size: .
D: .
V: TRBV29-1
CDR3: CSAGYCQGLSGNTIYF
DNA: TGCAGCGCGGGTTATTGCCAGGGACTCTCTGGAAACACCATATATTTT

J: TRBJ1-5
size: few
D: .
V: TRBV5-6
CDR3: CASSLYRDSNQPQHF
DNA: TGTGCCAGCAGCTTATACAGGGATAGCAATCAGCCCCAGCATTTT

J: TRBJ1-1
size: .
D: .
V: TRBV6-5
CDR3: CATSGTLNTEAFF
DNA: TGTGCCACATCCGGGACTTTGAACACTGAAGCTTTCTTT

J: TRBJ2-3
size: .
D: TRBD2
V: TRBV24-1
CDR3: CAATSGSDTQYF
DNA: TGTGCCGCAACTAGCGGCTCAGATACGCAGTATTTT

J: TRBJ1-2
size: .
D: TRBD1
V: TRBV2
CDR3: CASSPLGGSNYGYTF
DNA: TGTGCCAGCAGTCCCTTAGGGGGCTCTAACTATGGCTACACCTTC

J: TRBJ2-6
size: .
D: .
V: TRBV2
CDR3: CASRTSPGANVLTF
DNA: TGTGCCAGCAGAACTAGCCCTGGGGCCAACGTCCTGACTTTC

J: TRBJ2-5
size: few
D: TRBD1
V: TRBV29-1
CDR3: CSVEPSSGQGETQYF
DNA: TGCAGCGTTGAACCCTCCTCCGGACAGGGGGAGACCCAGTACTTC

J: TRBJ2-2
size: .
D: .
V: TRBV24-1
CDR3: CATLSGVGNTGELFF
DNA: TGTGCCACTTTATCAGGGGTGGGAAACACCGGGGAGCTGTTTTTT

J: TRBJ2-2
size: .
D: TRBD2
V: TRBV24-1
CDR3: CATSDRLRGGQNGELFF
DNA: TGTGCCACCAGTGACCGGCTTCGGGGGGGCCAGAACGGGGAGCTGTTTTTT

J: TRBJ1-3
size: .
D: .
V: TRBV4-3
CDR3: CASSQEGGRSSGNTIYF
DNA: TGCGCCAGCAGCCAAGAGGGAGGCAGATCCTCCGGAAACACCATATATTTT

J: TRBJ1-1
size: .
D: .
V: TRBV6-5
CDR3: CASSYSARGETEAFF
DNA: TGTGCCAGCAGTTACTCCGCCAGGGGTGAAACTGAAGCTTTCTTT

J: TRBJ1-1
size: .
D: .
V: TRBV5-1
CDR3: CASSLAGSVTEAFF
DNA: TGCGCCAGCAGCTTGGCAGGGTCTGTCACTGAAGCTTTCTTT

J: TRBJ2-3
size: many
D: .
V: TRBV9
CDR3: CASSVLSEADTQYF
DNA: TGTGCCAGCAGCGTATTGAGTGAGGCTGATACGCAGTATTTT

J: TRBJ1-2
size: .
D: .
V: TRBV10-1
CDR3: CASSESRQGGYTF
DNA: TGCGCCAGCAGTGAGTCGAGGCAGGGAGGCTACACCTTC

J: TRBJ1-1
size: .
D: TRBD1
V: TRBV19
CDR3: CASSIGDRRYTEAFF
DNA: TGTGCCAGTAGTATAGGGGACAGGCGCTACACTGAAGCTTTCTTT

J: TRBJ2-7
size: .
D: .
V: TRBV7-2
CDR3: CASSLGPGAYEQYF
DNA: TGTGCCAGCAGCCTTGGACCGGGGGCCTACGAGCAGTACTTC

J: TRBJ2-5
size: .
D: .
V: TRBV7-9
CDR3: CASSPQDWTRETQYF
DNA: TGTGCCAGCAGCCCCCAGGACTGGACCCGAGAGACCCAGTACTTC

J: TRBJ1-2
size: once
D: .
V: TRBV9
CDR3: CASSVGGVGVNYGYTF
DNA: TGTGCCAGCAGCGTAGGTGGGGTCGGGGTTAACTATGGCTACACCTTC

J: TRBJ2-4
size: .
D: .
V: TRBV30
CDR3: CAWSGRPDWNIQYF
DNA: TGTGCCTGGAGTGGGAGGCCCGATTGGAACATTCAGTACTTC

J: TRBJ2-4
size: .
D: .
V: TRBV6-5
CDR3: CASSYDRKNIQYF
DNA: TGTGCCAGCAGTTACGACAGGAAAAACATTCAGTACTTC

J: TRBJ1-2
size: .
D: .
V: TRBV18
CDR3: CASSVYVGSTYYGYTF
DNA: TGTGCCAGCTCAGTCTACGTCGGGAGTACCTATTATGGCTACACCTTC

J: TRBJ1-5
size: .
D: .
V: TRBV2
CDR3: CASSPDRTPNQPQHF
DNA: TGTGCCAGCAGCCCAGACAGGACCCCCAATCAGCCCCAGCATTTT

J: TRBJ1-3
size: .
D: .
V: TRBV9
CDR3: CASSDTGLWDTGNTIYF
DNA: TGTGCCAGCAGCGACACAGGGTTATGGGACACTGGAAACACCATATATTTT

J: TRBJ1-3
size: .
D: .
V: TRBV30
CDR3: CAWRPGGGNTIYF
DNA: TGTGCCTGGAGGCCCGGAGGTGGGAACACCATATATTTT

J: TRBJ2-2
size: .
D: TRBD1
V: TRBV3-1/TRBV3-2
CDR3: CASSHDRGRALFF
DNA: TGTGCCAGCAGCCACGACAGGGGGCGGGCCCTGTTTTTT

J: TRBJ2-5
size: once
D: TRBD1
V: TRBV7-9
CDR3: CASSSTVTGGRKTQYF
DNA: TGTGCCAGCAGCTCGACCGTGACAGGGGGCAGGAAGACCCAGTACTTC

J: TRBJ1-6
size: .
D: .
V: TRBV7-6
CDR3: CASSSDRSYNSPLHF
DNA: TGTGCCAGCAGCTCAGACAGAAGCTATAATTCACCCCTCCACTTT